Following are 17 T cell receptor beta chains from one sample sequenced in a study of blood T cell repertoires in COVID-19. Data came from immunoSEQ multiplex PCR; TCRdb stores just in-frame clones and leaves some out. The sample yields fewer than 90,000 clones, approximately 84% seen once. The sample was peripheral blood. The receptors were gathered from a human donor in a cohort sampled during active COVID-19.

The V and J genes are TRBV6-5 and TRBJ2-7, with TRBD1 matching 9 bases. The junction had 2 bases not matched to a gene; V was cut back by 2 bases and J by 3 bases. Germline-derived CDR1 and CDR2 are MNHEY and SVGAGI. The CDR3 loop spans 14 amino acids. In nucleotides, the CDR3 is TGTGCCAGCAGTTACGGGACAGGGAACTACGAGCAGTACTTC. Its translation: CASSYGTGNYEQYF.

As for this clone: Additional DNA sequences in this sample encode the identical CDR3. The gene calls are TRBV18 and TRBJ1-2; 8 nucleotides line up with TRBD1. The CDR3 runs to 14 residues. With 3 bases clipped from V and 4 bases from J, the junction kept 4 bases outside the gene matches. CDR1 is KGHSH and CDR2 is LQKENI in the germline V gene. The CDR3 bases are TGTGCCAGCTCACCGGGACAGGTTTCCTATGGCTACACCTTC. As protein: CASSPGQVSYGYTF.

The chain is built from TRBV6-5 and TRBJ2-7, with 9 bases fitting TRBD1. Germline trimming cut 2 bases from V and 4 bases from J; bases unmatched to any gene: 6. The CDR3 covers 15 residues. Looked up from germline, CDR1 is MNHEY and CDR2 is SVGAGI. DNA for the CDR3: TGTGCCAGCAGTTACCGCGACAGGGGGGGTTACGAGCAGTACTTC. Translation gives CASSYRDRGGYEQYF.

This chain joins TRBV7-9 and TRBJ2-7, with 8 positions matching TRBD2. Losses at the gene ends were 6 bases for V and 1 base for J; bases not matched to a gene: 2. The CDR3 consists of 13 residues. Per the germline V gene, CDR1 is SEHNR and CDR2 is FQNEAQ (reference sequence). CDR3 sequence (DNA): TGTGCCAGCAGGACTAGCGTATCCTACGAGCAGTACTTC. It encodes CASRTSVSYEQYF.

The chain couples TRBV5-1 to TRBJ1-4, with 10 bases aligning to TRBD1. CDR1 and CDR2 from the germline V gene are SGHRS and YFSETQ. The V segment lost 4 bases and the J segment 7 bases; nucleotides outside the gene matches: 4. The CDR3 is 14 amino acids. This CDR3 reads CASSRDRGLEKLFF. The CDR3 DNA reads TGCGCCAGCAGCAGAGACAGGGGGCTTGAAAAACTGTTTTTT.

This chain links TRBV15 with TRBJ1-1; tentative D call: TRBD1 (5 bases). The CDR3 spans 14 residues. Trimming took 3 bases from V and 1 from J, leaving 9 bases between them. Looked up from germline, CDR1 is LNHNV and CDR2 is YYDKDF (reference sequence). The CDR3 region has the DNA TGTGCCACCAGCAGGCTCACAGGGAACACTGAAGCTTTCTTT. Translation: CATSRLTGNTEAFF.

The chain uses TRBV12-3 or TRBV12-4 and TRBJ2-7, with TRBD2 identical over 7 bases. The CDR3 has 12 residues. V lost 5 bases, J lost 6 bases, and 4 bases stayed unmatched. The CDR3 region is CASSGGRAEQYF. In nucleotides, the CDR3 is TGTGCCAGCAGTGGGGGGAGGGCCGAGCAGTACTTC.

This sequence joins TRBV29-1 and TRBJ2-7, with D possibly matching TRBD2 (6 bases). Germline values: CDR1 SQVTM, CDR2 ANQGSEA. The CDR3 has 11 residues. Trimming removed 4 bases from V and 5 bases from J, with 9 bases in between. DNA for the CDR3: TGCAGCGTTGCCCCGGGGGACGAGCAGTACTTC. Its translation is CSVAPGDEQYF.

The rearrangement joins TRBV9 to TRBJ1-4; D is possibly TRBD1 (5 bases). With 0 bases removed from V and 8 bases from J, the gap between germline ends came to 14 bases. The CDR3 runs 15 residues. CDR1 is SGDLS, CDR2 YYNGEE, per germline. The CDR3 coding sequence is TGTGCCAGCAGCGTAGGTGGTGGGGCGCAGGAAAAACTGTTTTTT. Its protein product is CASSVGGGAQEKLFF.

The chain uses TRBV4-1 and TRBJ1-4; possibly TRBD1 for D (5 bases). V lost 1 base to trimming and J lost 0 bases, with 12 bases between them. CDR3 size: 17 residues. Germline V gives CDR1 MGHRA, CDR2 YSYEKL. CDR3 sequence (DNA): TGCGCCAGCAGCCAAGGAGGCGGGGGGGCAACTAATGAAAAACTGTTTTTT. As protein: CASSQGGGGATNEKLFF.

The chain combines TRBV5-4 with TRBJ1-2, with D uncertain. From germline, CDR1 is SGHNT and CDR2 YYREEE (reference sequence). The CDR3 extends over 13 amino acids. V gave up 0 bases and J gave up 6 bases, with 9 bases separating them. Written as DNA, the CDR3 is TGTGCCAGCAGCTTGGCAGGTGATCATGGCTACACCTTC. This codes for CASSLAGDHGYTF.

The chain uses TRBV9 and TRBJ1-2, with TRBD1 matching 7 bases. V shed 1 base, J shed 2 bases, and the junction held 2 bases outside the gene matches. This CDR3 is 14 amino acids long. Germline CDR1 SGDLS, CDR2 YYNGEE. The CDR3 DNA follows: TGTGCCAGCAGCGTACAAGGGGGCAACTATGGCTACACCTTC. It encodes CASSVQGGNYGYTF.

V is TRBV2 and J is TRBJ1-1, with a possible D match to TRBD1 (5 bases). Germline CDR1 and CDR2: SNHLY and FYNNEI. The CDR3 runs to 14 residues. The V end was cut by 3 bases, the J end by 1 base, with 9 bases between. CDR3 sequence: CASSDGGWNTEAFF. The CDR3 bases are TGTGCCAGCAGTGATGGGGGGTGGAACACTGAAGCTTTCTTT.

This clone appeared once. The rearrangement links TRBV7-2 to TRBJ2-3, with no clear D. Trimming took off 2 bases at V and 2 bases at J, with 11 bases between the two ends. The CDR3 extends over 15 amino acids. Germline V gives CDR1 SGHTA, CDR2 FQGNSA. CDR3 coding DNA: TGTGCCAGCAGCTTACAGGCTACCGTCACAGATACGCAGTATTTT. It is translated as CASSLQATVTDTQYF.

This clone appeared a few times. The chain couples TRBV10-2 to TRBJ1-2, with TRBD1 matching 8 bases. This CDR3 has 12 amino acids. V shed 8 bases, J shed 5 bases, and the junction held 4 bases outside the gene matches. Germline V CDR1 and CDR2: WSHSY, SAAADI. In DNA, the CDR3 is TGCGCCAGCGGGACAGGCCCTTATGGCTACACCTTC. Amino acid sequence: CASGTGPYGYTF.

This sequence joins TRBV6-5 and TRBJ1-5; the D gene is possibly TRBD1 (5 bases). CDR1 and CDR2 (germline): MNHEY, SVGAGI. The CDR3 contains 15 residues. Between the trimmed V and J ends, which lost 6 bases and 6 bases, there was a span of 18 bases. The CDR3 DNA follows: TGTGCCAGCAGACCAACGGGGGGGTTCGGTCAGCCCCAGCATTTT. This codes for CASRPTGGFGQPQHF.

The chain couples TRBV19 to TRBJ2-1, with a possible D match to TRBD2 (6 bases). CDR1 and CDR2 (germline): LNHDA, SQIVND (reference sequence). The V and J ends lost 8 bases and 6 bases respectively, with 11 bases between them. The CDR3 runs to 12 residues. The CDR3 DNA follows: TGTGCCAGTGCGGACTACCTCAATGAGCAGTTCTTC. It translates to CASADYLNEQFF. Complete variable domain (other parts from reference TRBV19 and TRBJ2-1): DGGITQSPKYLFRKEGQNVTLSCEQNLNHDAMYWYRQDPGQGLRLIYYSQIVNDFQKGDIAEGYSVSREKKESFPLTVTSAQKNPTAFYLCASADYLNEQFFGPGTRLTVL.